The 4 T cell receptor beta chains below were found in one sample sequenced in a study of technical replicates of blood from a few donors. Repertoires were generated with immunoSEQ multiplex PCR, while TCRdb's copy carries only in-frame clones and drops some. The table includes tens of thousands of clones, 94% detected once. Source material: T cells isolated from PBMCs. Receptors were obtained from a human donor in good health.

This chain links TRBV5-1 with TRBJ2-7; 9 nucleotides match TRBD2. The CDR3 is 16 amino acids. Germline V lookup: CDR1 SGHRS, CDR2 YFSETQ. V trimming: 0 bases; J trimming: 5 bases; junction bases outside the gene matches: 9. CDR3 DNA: TGCGCCAGCAGCTTGGGGCGGGGGGGTCTCAAGGACGAGCAGTACTTC. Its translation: CASSLGRGGLKDEQYF.

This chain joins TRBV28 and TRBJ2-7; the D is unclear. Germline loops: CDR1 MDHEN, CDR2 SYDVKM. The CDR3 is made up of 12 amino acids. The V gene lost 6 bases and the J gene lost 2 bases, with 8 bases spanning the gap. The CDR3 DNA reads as TGTGCCAGCAGATCAGAGGCCTACGAGCAGTACTTC. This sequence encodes CASRSEAYEQYF.

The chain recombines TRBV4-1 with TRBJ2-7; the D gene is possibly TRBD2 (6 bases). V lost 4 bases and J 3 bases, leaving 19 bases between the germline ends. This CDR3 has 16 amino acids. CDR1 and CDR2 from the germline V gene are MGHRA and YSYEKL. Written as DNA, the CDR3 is TGCGCCAGCAGCCTAGGAGGGGTGGGGCGGAACTACGAGCAGTACTTC. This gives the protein CASSLGGVGRNYEQYF.

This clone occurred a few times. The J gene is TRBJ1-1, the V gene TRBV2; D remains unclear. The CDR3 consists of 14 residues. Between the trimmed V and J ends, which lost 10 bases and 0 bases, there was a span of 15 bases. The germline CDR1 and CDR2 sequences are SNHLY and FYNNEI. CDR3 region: CANRINDLNTEAFF. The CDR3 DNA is TGTGCCAACCGGATAAACGACTTGAACACTGAAGCTTTCTTT.